Sequencing of this T cell receptor (beta chain) was carried out in a study of blood T cell repertoires in COVID-19. The CDR3 covers 18 residues. Germline CDR1 reads LGHDT; CDR2 reads YNNKEL (reference sequence). V shed 0 bases and J 5 bases; nucleotides not matched to a gene: 13. Original methodology: Quantification of nucleated cells was approximated via reference gene primer amplification. Measured with immunoSEQ multiplex PCR; TCRdb has only the in-frame clones, and not every one. Clone size and the V and J calls come from that table; the DNA yielded D and trimming. The profile shows roughly 400,000 clones, more than 70% of them singletons.

The V and J genes are TRBV3-1 (or the pseudogene TRBV3-2) and TRBJ2-3; 8 bases agree with TRBD2. The specimen was PBMCs or T cells enriched from blood (not recorded which). This receptor was identified in a woman aged 18-29 years who had been exposed to COVID-19. As DNA, the CDR3 is TGTGCCAGCAGCCAAGACCCCCCTGGCGGGGGGCCCCAAGATACGCAGTATTTT. It yields the protein CASSQDPPGGGPQDTQYF.